This paragraph reports one T cell receptor beta chain. This record belongs to a study of T-cell reconstitution after alpha-beta-depleted transplantation in children. The CDR3 is 16 residues long. V was pared by 1 base and J by 0 bases, with 13 bases between. Germline V CDR1 and CDR2: DFQATT, SNEGSKA (reference sequence). Unique molecular identifiers tagged the TCRbeta library. TCRdb re-analysed the PCR reads in MiXCR, keeping a single row per CDR3 protein. The sample includes around 380,000 distinct CDR3 sequences, 11% seen only once; the top ten take roughly 6%. The J gene is TRBJ2-1, the V gene TRBV20-1; D may be TRBD1 (6 bases). This TCR was recovered from a human donor who donated a stem cell graft to a child with acute myeloid leukemia. Here the sequenced sample was PBMCs from the stem cell graft donor, taken from the stem cell graft. CDR3 coding DNA: TGCAGTGCTAGAGCGGGACAACGAAGCTCCTACAATGAGCAGTTCTTC. Its translation is CSARAGQRSSYNEQFF.